This record covers a single T cell receptor beta chain. These data are taken from a study of a mutant IDH1 vaccine in newly diagnosed glioma. The CDR3 contains 18 residues. Unmatched junction bases numbered 10, after V lost 3 bases and J lost 7 bases. CDR1 and CDR2 from the germline V gene are SGDLS and YYNGEE. Profiling relied on immunoSEQ multiplex PCR, and the TCRdb table lists in-frame clones only, not all of them. Of 80,000 to 100,000 clones listed, just under 80% are singletons. As for time point: baseline, week 1 (first vaccination visit). Treatment defined: pre-vaccination baseline after standard-of-care therapy.

The TCR sequence derives from a middle-aged man with glioma. The sample in question was PBMCs, obtained from a glioma patient treated with radiotherapy, temozolomide or both. The chain couples TRBV9 to TRBJ2-2; 15 bases line up with TRBD2. The CDR3 is CASSERTSGRARDGELFF. DNA for the CDR3: TGTGCCAGCAGCGAACGGACTAGCGGGAGGGCGAGGGACGGGGAGCTGTTTTTT.